This TCR beta chain is drawn from a study of T cells in Graves' hyperthyroidism and ophthalmopathy. Turning to the study itself: At the time of initial diagnosis and before any treatment, peripheral blood was collected.

The V segment lost 8 bases and the J segment 2 bases; nucleotides outside the gene matches: 20. The CDR3 extends over 19 amino acids. This clonotype was found many times. There were TCR beta CDR3 regions amplified from RNA transcripts. In the first-round RT-PCR of the TCR CDR3, the HTBI primer set was used. TCRdb recomputed calls from the multiplex PCR reads with MiXCR, one row per CDR3 protein. The data contain roughly 740,000 distinct CDR3 sequences, over 15% of them singletons. The rearrangement links TRBV12-3 or TRBV12-4 to TRBJ2-2, with 7 bases identical to TRBD2. The clonotype was recovered from a man younger than 35 with Graves' hyperthyroidism. The sample was blood. CDR3 protein: CASHSSGLPLLGNTGELFF. The CDR3 nucleotides read TGTGCCAGCCACTCTAGCGGCCTCCCCCTCCTGGGAAACACCGGGGAGCTGTTTTTT.